This record covers a single T cell receptor (beta chain). The germline CDR1 and CDR2 sequences are LGHNA and YNFKEQ. This CDR3 has 13 amino acids. The ends were cut back, 4 bases at V and 3 bases at J, with 6 bases in the middle. This sample was taken from a study of CD8+ T cells in alopecia areata. RNA extraction was followed by reverse transcription into cDNA, which acted as the sequencing template. Method: immunoSEQ multiplex PCR; TCRdb's copy keeps in-frame clones and lacks some. The sample contains more than 95,000 clones, around 45% of which appear only once. The sequenced sample consisted of CD4+ T cells sorted from blood. The receptor's source is a human donor with alopecia areata. The J gene is TRBJ2-2, the V gene TRBV4-2; D ambiguous. CDR3 amino acids: CASSPLYTGELFF. The CDR3 DNA follows: TGTGCCAGCAGCCCCCTCTACACCGGGGAGCTGTTTTTT.